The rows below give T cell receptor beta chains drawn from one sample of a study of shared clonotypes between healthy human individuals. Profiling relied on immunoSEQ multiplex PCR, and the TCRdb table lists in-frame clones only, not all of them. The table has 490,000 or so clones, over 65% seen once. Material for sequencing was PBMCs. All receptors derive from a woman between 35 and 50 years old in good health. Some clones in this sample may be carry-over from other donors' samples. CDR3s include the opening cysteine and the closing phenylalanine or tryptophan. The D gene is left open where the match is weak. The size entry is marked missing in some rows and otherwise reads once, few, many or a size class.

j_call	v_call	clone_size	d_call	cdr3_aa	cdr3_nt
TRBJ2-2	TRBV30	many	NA	CAWSTSRVSAGELFF	TGTGCCTGGAGTACCTCACGCGTTAGCGCCGGGGAGCTGTTTTTT
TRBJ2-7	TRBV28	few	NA	CASKLTRSYEQYF	TGTGCCAGCAAGCTGACCCGCTCCTACGAGCAGTACTTC
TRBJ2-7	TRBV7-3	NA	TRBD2	CASSGPGLAESYEQYF	TGTGCCAGCAGCGGACCGGGACTAGCTGAATCCTACGAGCAGTACTTC
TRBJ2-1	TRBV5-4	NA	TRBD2	CASSLAQLAGGIGEQFF	TGTGCCAGCAGCTTGGCCCAACTAGCGGGAGGGATCGGTGAGCAGTTCTTC
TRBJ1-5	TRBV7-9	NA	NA	CASSLSGFGQPQHF	TGTGCCAGCAGCTTATCGGGGTTCGGACAGCCCCAGCATTTT
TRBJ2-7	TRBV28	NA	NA	CASSPFGVGYEQYF	TGTGCCAGCAGTCCCTTTGGGGTCGGCTACGAGCAGTACTTC
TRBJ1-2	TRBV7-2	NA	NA	CASSRTGTIGYTF	TGTGCCAGCAGCCGGACCGGGACAATCGGCTACACCTTC
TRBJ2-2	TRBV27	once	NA	CASSALLGNTGELFF	TGTGCCAGCAGCGCCCTACTTGGGAACACCGGGGAGCTGTTTTTT
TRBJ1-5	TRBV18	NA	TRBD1	CASSPTGGSNQPQHF	TGTGCCAGCTCACCAACAGGGGGCTCTAATCAGCCCCAGCATTTT
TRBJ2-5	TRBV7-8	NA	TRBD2	CASSLAGGEVQETQYF	TGTGCCAGCAGCTTAGCGGGGGGGGAGGTCCAAGAGACCCAGTACTTC
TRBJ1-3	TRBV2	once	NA	CASGELGTSGDTIYF	TGTGCCAGCGGGGAACTTGGGACATCAGGCGACACCATATATTTT
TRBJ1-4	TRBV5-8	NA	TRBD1	CASSIPGQGSEKLFF	TGTGCCAGCAGCATACCGGGACAGGGGAGTGAAAAACTGTTTTTT
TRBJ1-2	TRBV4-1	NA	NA	CASSQQWGSPIYGGYTF	TGCGCCAGCAGCCAACAATGGGGGAGCCCTATTTATGGTGGCTACACCTTC
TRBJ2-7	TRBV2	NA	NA	CAKVTGSYEQYF	TGTGCCAAGGTCACAGGGTCGTACGAGCAGTACTTC
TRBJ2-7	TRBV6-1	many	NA	CASSEGETYEQYF	TGTGCCAGCAGTGAGGGAGAGACCTACGAGCAGTACTTC
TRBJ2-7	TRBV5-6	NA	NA	CASSRDQLYEQYF	TGTGCCAGCAGCCGGGACCAGCTCTACGAGCAGTACTTC
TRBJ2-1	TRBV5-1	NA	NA	CASSLGGGVGSKQFF	TGCGCCAGCAGCTTGGGAGGGGGCGTCGGGAGCAAGCAGTTCTTC
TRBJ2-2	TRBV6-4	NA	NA	CASSDSGDTGELFF	TGTGCCAGCAGTGACTCAGGGGACACCGGGGAGCTGTTTTTT
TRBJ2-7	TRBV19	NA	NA	CASIPTGTHEQYF	TGTGCCAGTATCCCCACCGGGACGCACGAGCAGTACTTC
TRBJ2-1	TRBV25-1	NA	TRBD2	CASSRLAGGFNEQFF	TGTGCCAGCAGTAGACTAGCGGGAGGGTTCAATGAGCAGTTCTTC
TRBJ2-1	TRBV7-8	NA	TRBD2	CASSVGLAGFNEQFF	TGTGCCAGCAGCGTGGGACTAGCGGGATTCAATGAGCAGTTCTTC
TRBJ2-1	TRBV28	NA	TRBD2	CASRPSGRDGNEQFF	TGTGCCAGCAGGCCTAGCGGGAGGGACGGGAATGAGCAGTTCTTC
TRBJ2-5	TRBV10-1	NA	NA	CASSEGGLQETQYF	TGCGCCAGCAGTGAGGGGGGACTGCAAGAGACCCAGTACTTC
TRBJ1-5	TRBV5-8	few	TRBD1	CASSSDRGNQPQHF	TGTGCCAGCAGCTCAGACAGGGGCAATCAGCCCCAGCATTTT
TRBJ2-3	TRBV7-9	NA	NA	CASSRNRGLTDTQYF	TGTGCCAGCAGCCGCAACAGGGGACTGACAGATACGCAGTATTTT
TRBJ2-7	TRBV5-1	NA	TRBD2	CASPNYYLAGSGEQYF	TGCGCCAGCCCCAATTACTACCTAGCGGGATCGGGCGAGCAGTACTTC
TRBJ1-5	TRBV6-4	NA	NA	CASSGTKYSNQPQHF	TGTGCCAGCAGTGGGACAAAATATAGCAATCAGCCCCAGCATTTT
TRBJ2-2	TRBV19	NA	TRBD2	CASSSGRPGELFF	TGTGCCAGTAGTAGCGGGAGGCCCGGGGAGCTGTTTTTT